The clone carrying this T cell receptor (beta chain) was observed a handful of times. The antigen is undetermined. This entry belongs to a study of lymphopenia after photon versus proton radiotherapy. Study-level results: After the lymphocyte nadir, photon-treated repertoires showed oligoclonal expansion, especially of CD8+ Temra cells.

Method: immunoSEQ multiplex PCR; TCRdb's copy keeps in-frame clones and lacks some. Here the sample spans 60,000 or so clones, 70% to 90% being singletons. The junction had 6 bases not matched to a gene; V was cut back by 4 bases and J by 4 bases. This CDR3 has 14 residues. Germline values: CDR1 GTSNPN, CDR2 SVGIG (reference sequence). The chain links TRBV30 to TRBJ2-1, with 8 positions matching TRBD1. The starting material was peripheral blood, obtained from a patient treated with photon-based radiotherapy. The clonotype comes from a man aged 35 to 55 with gastric cancer. The CDR3 DNA reads as TGTGCCTGGACCGGACAGGGATGGTACAATGAGCAGTTCTTC. Its protein product is CAWTGQGWYNEQFF.